A selection of T cell receptor beta chains follows, all from one sample in a study of blood T cell repertoires in COVID-19. Clones were read by immunoSEQ multiplex PCR, and TCRdb kept only the in-frame ones, dropping some. The table has 65,000 to 95,000 clones, around 88% seen once. Sequences were obtained from peripheral blood. Receptors originate from a man aged 25 to 45 with acute or convalescent COVID-19. Both conserved end residues are part of each CDR3. A D gene is named only where the DNA matches it firmly. Clone size is stated in some rows and not others, as once, few, many or a class when expanded.

CDR3	DNA	D	V	J	size
CASLGQVQPQHF	TGTGCCAGTCTCGGTCAGGTTCAGCCCCAGCATTTT	-	TRBV19	TRBJ1-5	-
CASSPRQGSNTEAFF	TGTGCCAGCAGCCCCCGACAGGGTAGTAACACTGAAGCTTTCTTT	TRBD1	TRBV7-9	TRBJ1-1	few
CASSPRGTRGEKLFF	TGCGCCAGCAGCCCAAGGGGCACAAGGGGTGAAAAACTGTTTTTT	-	TRBV4-1	TRBJ1-4	-
CASSLAGAYYEQYF	TGTGCCAGCAGCTTAGCGGGAGCCTACTACGAGCAGTACTTC	-	TRBV7-2	TRBJ2-7	once
CASSQDPQGRANYGYTF	TGCGCCAGCAGCCAAGACCCTCAGGGTAGGGCTAACTATGGCTACACCTTC	-	TRBV4-3	TRBJ1-2	-
CSVESQGGNTIYF	TGCAGCGTTGAGTCACAGGGAGGAAACACCATATATTTT	-	TRBV29-1	TRBJ1-3	-
CATKRDSGNTIYF	TGTGCTACCAAACGGGATTCTGGAAACACCATATATTTT	-	TRBV2	TRBJ1-3	-
CAISESGSGNYNEQFF	TGTGCCATCAGTGAGTCGGGTAGCGGGAATTACAATGAGCAGTTCTTC	TRBD2	TRBV10-3	TRBJ2-1	-
CASSQDGGAGANVLTF	TGCGCCAGCAGCCAAGATGGGGGCGCTGGGGCCAACGTCCTGACTTTC	-	TRBV4-3	TRBJ2-6	-
CASSLSGTYYNEQFF	TGTGCCAGCAGCTTAAGCGGGACGTATTACAATGAGCAGTTCTTC	TRBD2	TRBV5-6	TRBJ2-1	-
CASSLYAGETQYF	TGCGCCAGCAGCTTGTATGCGGGAGAGACCCAGTACTTC	-	TRBV5-1	TRBJ2-5	-
CASTDRVGVEPREQYF	TGTGCCAGCACAGACAGGGTCGGCGTCGAGCCGCGGGAGCAGTACTTC	TRBD1	TRBV28	TRBJ2-7	-
CASSRGGSDYGYTF	TGCGCCAGCAGCCGGGGGGGATCGGACTATGGCTACACCTTC	-	TRBV5-1	TRBJ1-2	-
CASSRTGEADTQYF	TGTGCCAGTAGCCGGACAGGGGAAGCAGATACGCAGTATTTT	TRBD1	TRBV19	TRBJ2-3	few
CASRDTVAARHNEQFF	TGTGCCAGCAGGGACACTGTAGCGGCCCGGCACAATGAGCAGTTCTTC	-	TRBV28	TRBJ2-1	-
CASSPRGGSRVDEQFF	TGTGCCAGCAGCCCTCGGGGGGGGAGTAGGGTCGATGAGCAGTTCTTC	TRBD2	TRBV7-9	TRBJ2-1	-
CASSQEAGGNYEQYF	TGCGCCAGCAGCCAAGAAGCGGGAGGGAACTACGAGCAGTACTTC	TRBD2	TRBV4-3	TRBJ2-7	-
CASSPRDSYGELFF	TGTGCCAGCAGCCCTCGGGACAGTTACGGGGAGCTGTTTTTT	TRBD1	TRBV7-8	TRBJ2-2	-
CASSHGQSNYGYTF	TGCGCCAGCAGCCACGGACAGAGTAACTATGGCTACACCTTC	-	TRBV4-1	TRBJ1-2	-
CASSPRTRYGYTF	TGTGCCAGCAGCCCGCGGACACGGTATGGCTACACCTTC	-	TRBV3-1/TRBV3-2	TRBJ1-2	-
CASRLRDLSSYEQYF	TGCGCCAGCAGACTCCGGGATTTATCGTCCTACGAGCAGTACTTC	-	TRBV5-1	TRBJ2-7	-
CAIRGTGEQYF	TGTGCCATCAGGGGTACAGGGGAGCAGTACTTC	-	TRBV10-3	TRBJ2-7	-
CASSATGYTEAFF	TGTGCCAGCTCAGCAACAGGGTACACTGAAGCTTTCTTT	-	TRBV18	TRBJ1-1	-
CASSVKAGGGKNIQYF	TGTGCCAGCAGCGTAAAAGCAGGGGGTGGCAAAAACATTCAGTACTTC	TRBD1	TRBV2	TRBJ2-4	-
CATRLGTGWFNEQFF	TGTGCCACCCGCCTAGGGACAGGTTGGTTCAATGAGCAGTTCTTC	TRBD1	TRBV6-5	TRBJ2-1	-
CASSLTGKSEKLFF	TGTGCCAGCTCCCTGACAGGGAAGAGTGAAAAACTGTTTTTT	TRBD1	TRBV18	TRBJ1-4	-
CASSGTGLFEKLFF	TGTGCCAGCAGTGGGACAGGTCTTTTTGAGAAACTGTTTTTT	TRBD1	TRBV7-9	TRBJ1-4	-
CASSSPQADTQYF	TGTGCCAGCAGTTCACCACAGGCAGATACGCAGTATTTT	-	TRBV27	TRBJ2-3	-
CASNPLAPGSNEQFF	TGTGCCAGCAACCCACTAGCGCCTGGATCGAATGAGCAGTTCTTC	TRBD2	TRBV27	TRBJ2-1	once
CASSQDDRGWETQYF	TGTGCCAGCAGCCAAGACGATAGGGGTTGGGAGACCCAGTACTTC	-	TRBV3-1/TRBV3-2	TRBJ2-5	-
CASSLSGSIEQYF	TGTGCCAGCAGCCTCAGCGGGAGTATCGAGCAGTACTTC	TRBD2	TRBV7-3	TRBJ2-7	-
CASSELLETYNEQFF	TGTGCCAGCAGTGAACTCCTAGAGACGTACAATGAGCAGTTCTTC	-	TRBV6-1	TRBJ2-1	many
CASSPGGTSGANVLTF	TGTGCCAGCAGCCCCGGAGGGACGTCTGGGGCCAACGTCCTGACTTTC	-	TRBV5-5	TRBJ2-6	-
CASSPDRFYNEQFF	TGTGCCAGCTCCCCTGACAGGTTCTACAATGAGCAGTTCTTC	-	TRBV18	TRBJ2-1	-
CASTVTGSSTGANVLTF	TGTGCCAGCACCGTGACAGGGAGCTCGACTGGGGCCAACGTCCTGACTTTC	TRBD1	TRBV28	TRBJ2-6	-
CASSQSRCRGLPRTDTQYF	TGCGCCAGCAGTCAATCCAGGTGTAGGGGGCTTCCCCGCACAGATACGCAGTATTTT	TRBD1	TRBV23-1	TRBJ2-3	-
CASTPGTGVNNQPQHF	TGTGCCAGCACCCCTGGGACAGGGGTGAACAATCAGCCCCAGCATTTT	TRBD1	TRBV5-6	TRBJ1-5	-
CASSLAMEGETQYF	TGTGCCAGCAGCTTGGCCATGGAGGGAGAGACCCAGTACTTC	-	TRBV5-4	TRBJ2-5	-
CASSPPGAAGGYNEQFF	TGTGCCAGCTCACCACCGGGCGCAGCGGGAGGGTACAATGAGCAGTTCTTC	TRBD2	TRBV18	TRBJ2-1	-
CASSVSGTVTGNTIYF	TGTGCCAGCAGCGTATCCGGGACAGTTACTGGAAACACCATATATTTT	TRBD1	TRBV9	TRBJ1-3	-
CASSWTGGQETQYF	TGTGCCAGCAGCTGGACCGGGGGCCAAGAGACCCAGTACTTC	-	TRBV6-2/TRBV6-3	TRBJ2-5	few
CASSLRSVGQGGETQYF	TGTGCCAGCTCACTCCGATCTGTTGGACAGGGTGGGGAGACCCAGTACTTC	TRBD1	TRBV18	TRBJ2-5	once
CASSTRQGGNQPQHF	TGTGCCAGTAGTACCCGACAGGGAGGCAATCAGCCCCAGCATTTT	TRBD1	TRBV19	TRBJ1-5	-
CATSRDYGTQYF	TGTGCCACCAGCAGAGATTACGGTACGCAGTATTTT	-	TRBV15	TRBJ2-3	-
CASRWGTGIYNEQFF	TGCGCCAGTAGGTGGGGCACAGGAATCTACAATGAGCAGTTCTTC	-	TRBV4-1	TRBJ2-1	-
CASSLSAGTSANTQYF	TGTGCCAGCAGCCTCTCCGCCGGGACTAGCGCAAATACGCAGTATTTT	TRBD2	TRBV9	TRBJ2-3	-
CATSRPDRNTIYF	TGTGCCACCAGCAGACCCGACAGAAACACCATATATTTT	-	TRBV15	TRBJ1-3	few
CASSRDRTGTQYF	TGTGCCAGCAGCAGGGACAGGACCGGGACCCAGTACTTC	TRBD1	TRBV14	TRBJ2-5	-
CASSSEREEQYF	TGTGCCAGCAGCTCCGAGCGGGAAGAGCAGTACTTC	TRBD2	TRBV5-4	TRBJ2-7	-
CASSLDGQAGNTIYF	TGCGCCAGCAGCTTGGACGGACAGGCTGGAAACACCATATATTTT	TRBD1	TRBV5-1	TRBJ1-3	few
CASSYAGRDTDTQYF	TGTGCCAGCAGTTACGCGGGTAGGGACACAGATACGCAGTATTTT	-	TRBV6-5	TRBJ2-3	once
CASSVSGRGSYNEQFF	TGTGCCAGCTCCGTTAGCGGGAGAGGGTCCTACAATGAGCAGTTCTTC	TRBD2	TRBV9	TRBJ2-1	once
CASSSLAPAYEQYF	TGTGCCAGTAGCTCACTAGCGCCAGCCTACGAGCAGTACTTC	TRBD2	TRBV19	TRBJ2-7	-
CSVEGQGEQYF	TGCAGCGTTGAAGGACAGGGCGAGCAGTACTTC	TRBD1	TRBV29-1	TRBJ2-7	-
CASSDREVDGYTF	TGTGCCAGCAGTGACAGGGAGGTTGATGGCTACACCTTC	TRBD1	TRBV6-2/TRBV6-3	TRBJ1-2	-
CASSLEGLYTDTQYF	TGCGCCAGCAGCTTGGAGGGGCTCTACACAGATACGCAGTATTTT	-	TRBV5-1	TRBJ2-3	-
CASSKDFGGHYSTDTQYF	TGTGCCAGCAGCAAAGATTTTGGTGGGCATTATAGCACAGATACGCAGTATTTT	-	TRBV21-1	TRBJ2-3	-
CASGTGSSNQPQHF	TGTGCCAGCGGTACAGGATCTTCCAATCAGCCCCAGCATTTT	-	TRBV6-6	TRBJ1-5	-
CASSLVAGGATDTQYF	TGTGCCAGCAGCTTAGTAGCGGGAGGTGCGACAGATACGCAGTATTTT	TRBD2	TRBV5-6	TRBJ2-3	-